This T cell receptor beta chain originates from a study of PD-1 and CTLA-4 blockade in melanoma. The CDR3 has 16 residues. J was trimmed by 3 bases and V by 4 bases; bases with no gene match: 7. The germline gives CDR1 SEHNR, CDR2 FQNEAQ (reference sequence). Profiling relied on immunoSEQ multiplex PCR, and the TCRdb table lists in-frame clones only, not all of them. The sample holds about 32,000 clones, roughly nine tenths seen once. The input for sequencing was CD8+ T cells from peripheral blood, taken from a patient given anti-PD-1 treatment. This receptor was taken from a human donor with melanoma. V usage is TRBV7-9 and J usage is TRBJ2-7; 12 positions agree with TRBD1. The CDR3 bases are TGTGCCAGCAGCTCCACCGGGACAGGGGGCTACTACGAGCAGTACTTC. This codes for CASSSTGTGGYYEQYF.